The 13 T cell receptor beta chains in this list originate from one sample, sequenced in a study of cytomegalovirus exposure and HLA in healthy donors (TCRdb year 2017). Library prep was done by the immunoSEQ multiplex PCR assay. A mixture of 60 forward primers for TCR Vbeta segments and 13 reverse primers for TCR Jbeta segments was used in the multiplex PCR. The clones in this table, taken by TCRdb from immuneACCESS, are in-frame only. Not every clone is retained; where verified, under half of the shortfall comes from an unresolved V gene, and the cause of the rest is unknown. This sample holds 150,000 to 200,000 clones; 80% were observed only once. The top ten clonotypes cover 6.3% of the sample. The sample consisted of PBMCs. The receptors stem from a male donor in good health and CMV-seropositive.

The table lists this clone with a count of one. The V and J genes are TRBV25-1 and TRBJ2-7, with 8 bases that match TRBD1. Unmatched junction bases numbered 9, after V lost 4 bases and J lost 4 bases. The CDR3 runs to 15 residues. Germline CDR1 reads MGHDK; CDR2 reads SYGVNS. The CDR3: CASSAYTRGLYEQYF. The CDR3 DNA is TGTGCCAGCAGTGCTTACACCAGGGGGCTGTACGAGCAGTACTTC.

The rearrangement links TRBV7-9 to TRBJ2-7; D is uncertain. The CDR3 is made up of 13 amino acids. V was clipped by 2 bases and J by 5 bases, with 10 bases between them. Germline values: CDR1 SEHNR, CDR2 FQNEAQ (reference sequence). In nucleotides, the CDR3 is TGTGCCAGCAGCTTAAGCTGGGCGCACGAGCAGTACTTC. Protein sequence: CASSLSWAHEQYF.

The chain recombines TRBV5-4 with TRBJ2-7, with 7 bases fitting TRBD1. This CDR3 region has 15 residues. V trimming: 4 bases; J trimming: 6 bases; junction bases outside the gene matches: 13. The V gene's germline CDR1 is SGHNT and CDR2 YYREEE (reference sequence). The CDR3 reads CASSPLRDRGVEQYF. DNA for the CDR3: TGTGCCAGCAGCCCGCTCCGGGACAGAGGGGTCGAGCAGTACTTC.

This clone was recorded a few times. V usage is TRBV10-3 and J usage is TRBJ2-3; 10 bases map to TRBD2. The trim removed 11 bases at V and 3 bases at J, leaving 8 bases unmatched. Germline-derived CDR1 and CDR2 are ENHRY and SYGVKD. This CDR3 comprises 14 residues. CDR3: CAVLPGLATDTQYF. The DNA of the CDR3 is TGTGCCGTCTTACCGGGACTAGCGACAGATACGCAGTATTTT.

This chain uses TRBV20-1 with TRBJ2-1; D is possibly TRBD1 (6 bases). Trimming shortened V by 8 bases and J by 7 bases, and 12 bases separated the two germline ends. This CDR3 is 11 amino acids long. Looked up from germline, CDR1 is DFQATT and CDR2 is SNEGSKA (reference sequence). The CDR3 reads CSFPGVNEQFF. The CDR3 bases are TGCAGTTTCCCAGGGGTGAATGAGCAGTTCTTC.

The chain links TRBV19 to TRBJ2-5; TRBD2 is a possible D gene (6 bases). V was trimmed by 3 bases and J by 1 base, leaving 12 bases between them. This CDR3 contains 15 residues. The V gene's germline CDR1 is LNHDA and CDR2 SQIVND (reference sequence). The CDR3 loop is CASSMGTPIQETQYF. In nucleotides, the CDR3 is TGTGCCAGTAGTATGGGGACTCCCATCCAAGAGACCCAGTACTTC.

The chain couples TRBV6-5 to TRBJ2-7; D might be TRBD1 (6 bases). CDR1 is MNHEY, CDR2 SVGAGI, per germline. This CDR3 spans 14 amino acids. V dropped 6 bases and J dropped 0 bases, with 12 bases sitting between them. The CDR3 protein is CASRQGPSSYEQYF. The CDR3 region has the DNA TGTGCCAGCAGACAGGGTCCGAGCTCCTACGAGCAGTACTTC.

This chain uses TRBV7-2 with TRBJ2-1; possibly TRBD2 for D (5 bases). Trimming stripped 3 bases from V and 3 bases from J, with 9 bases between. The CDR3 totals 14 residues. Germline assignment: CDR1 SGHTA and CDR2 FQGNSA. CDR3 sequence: CASSFPGGYNEQFF. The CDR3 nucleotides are TGTGCCAGCAGCTTTCCAGGAGGCTACAATGAGCAGTTCTTC.

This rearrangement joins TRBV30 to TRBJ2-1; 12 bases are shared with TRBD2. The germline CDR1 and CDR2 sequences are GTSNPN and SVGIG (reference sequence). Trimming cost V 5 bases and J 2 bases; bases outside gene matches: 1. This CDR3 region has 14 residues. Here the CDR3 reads CAWRLAGAYNEQFF. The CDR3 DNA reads TGTGCCTGGCGACTAGCGGGGGCCTACAATGAGCAGTTCTTC.

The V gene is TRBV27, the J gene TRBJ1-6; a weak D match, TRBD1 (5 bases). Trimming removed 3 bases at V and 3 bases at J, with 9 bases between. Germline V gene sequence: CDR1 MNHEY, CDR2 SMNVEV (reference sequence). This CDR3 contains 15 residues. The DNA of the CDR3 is TGTGCCAGCAGTTTTCAGACAGTCTATAATTCACCCCTCCACTTT. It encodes CASSFQTVYNSPLHF.

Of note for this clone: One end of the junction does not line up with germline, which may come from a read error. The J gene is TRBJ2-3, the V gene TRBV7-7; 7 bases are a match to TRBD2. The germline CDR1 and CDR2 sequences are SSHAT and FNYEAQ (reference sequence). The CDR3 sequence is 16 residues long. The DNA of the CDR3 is TGTGCTAGCAGCCCCACTAGCGCTAAATCCACAGATACGCAGTATTTT. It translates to CASSPTSAKSTDTQYF.

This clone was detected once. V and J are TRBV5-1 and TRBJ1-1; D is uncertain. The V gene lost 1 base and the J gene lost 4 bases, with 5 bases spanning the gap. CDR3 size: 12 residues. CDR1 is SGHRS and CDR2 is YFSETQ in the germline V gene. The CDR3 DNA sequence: TGCGCCAGCAGCTTGTCGGGCACTGAAGCTTTCTTT. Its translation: CASSLSGTEAFF.

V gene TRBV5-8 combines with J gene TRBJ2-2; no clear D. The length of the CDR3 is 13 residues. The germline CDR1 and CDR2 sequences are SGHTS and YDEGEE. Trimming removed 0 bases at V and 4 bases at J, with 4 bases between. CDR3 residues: CASSLGRTGELFF. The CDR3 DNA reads TGTGCCAGCAGCTTGGGTCGCACCGGGGAGCTGTTTTTT.